Below are 2 T cell receptor beta chains sequenced from a single sample in a study of blood T cells in healthy people across ages. A J-beta primer mix and a sample-barcoded 5' primer were used in a second PCR of roughly 6 to 12 cycles. MiXCR, run by TCRdb on the 5' RACE reads, gives a single entry per CDR3 protein. This sample has 1,800,000 or so distinct CDR3 sequences, with roughly 43% found just once. Sequencing input: blood. The source is a human donor in good health.

This clonotype has only a few counts. The V gene is TRBV9, the J gene TRBJ2-6; D ambiguous. Trimming pared 1 base from V and 0 bases from J, leaving 8 bases between. This CDR3 contains 16 residues. The germline V gene has CDR1 SGDLS and CDR2 YYNGEE. The CDR3 reads CASSVWDASGANVLTF. In DNA form, the CDR3 reads TGTGCCAGCAGCGTATGGGATGCCTCTGGGGCCAACGTCCTGACTTTC.

This chain uses TRBV29-1 with TRBJ2-7; tentatively, D is TRBD2 (5 bases). In germline, CDR1 is SQVTM, CDR2 ANQGSEA. V was cut by 1 base and J by 7 bases, with 8 bases left in between. The CDR3 extends over 11 amino acids. The CDR3 sequence: CSVEVPGEQYF. CDR3 bases: TGCAGCGTTGAAGTCCCGGGGGAGCAGTACTTC.